This paragraph reports one TCR beta chain. This clone was counted only a few times. Its antigen is currently not known. Base-call qualities are not available, and no considerably larger clone is one nucleotide away. Each donor gave one peripheral blood draw, roughly 110 mL on average, collected into heparinised tubes. Naive, central memory, regulatory and stem cell-like memory CD4+ T cells were sorted on a BD FACSAria II using a panel including CD45RO, CCR7, CD25, CD127, CD95 and CD27. All sorted populations exceeded 95% purity. PBMCs were separated immediately by Lymphoprep density gradient centrifugation and were stained directly, without being cultured. To minimize batch effects, samples were stained and sorted in pairs, one healthy donor with one patient per experiment. This sample was taken from a study of beta chain features in type 1 diabetes (dated by TCRdb to 2016 to 2019). Broadly, across the study: No differences in mean age, gender distribution, total cell number or subset yield were found between patients and healthy donors. Across all samples, about 110 million sorted cells were examined, and cell number per subset correlated strongly with RNA yield. Regulatory and stem cell-like memory subsets were isolated from only 8 patients and 8 healthy donors, whereas naive and central memory subsets came from all 28 donors. The study compared TCRB repertoires of sorted circulating CD4+ T cell subsets between recently diagnosed type 1 diabetes patients and matched healthy donors.

The CDR3 holds 15 amino acids from the cysteine to the phenylalanine. The retained sequence is limited to the CDR3, 45 bases, with the frame set at the first base. CDR1 and CDR2 are drawn from the germline V gene: MNHEY, SVGAGI. Trimming takes 4 bases from V and 0 bases from J, and the germline ends sit 9 bases apart. All of the isolated RNA was reverse transcribed with the High Capacity cDNA Reverse Transcription Kit, so expressed TCRB transcripts were sequenced. Naive, central memory and regulatory T cell samples underwent deep immunoSEQ sequencing, averaging about 3.57 million total reads per sample. Sorted cells were lysed in RLT buffer, and RNA was extracted using DNase-treated RNeasy Micro or Mini kits according to cell number. Each cell subset was processed on its own to prevent cross-contamination, while patient and healthy donor samples were processed together. Using the immunoSEQ multiplex PCR, TCRB sequences were amplified from cDNA into 87-bp fragments spanning the CDR3 region. Sequencing of the amplicons was performed on the Illumina HiSeq platform. In the source study's methods: PCR bias was computationally corrected using synthetic template baselines, reads within Hamming distance 2 were collapsed, and singletons that could not be merged were discarded. Reads were aligned against IMGT to assign V, D and J genes, CDR3 length and insertions or deletions at six rearrangement sites. Within each subset, clonotype counts were normalized to sorted cell number, after which true diversity and Gini coefficients were computed with the tcR R package. The overlap coefficient, calculated on TCRB nucleotide sequences, was used to quantify repertoire sharing. TCRdb stores this immuneACCESS table with in-frame sequences only. Part of the clones is absent; in the studies checked, under half of the shortfall reflects unresolved V genes, and no reason is known for the rest. The DNA gave D and trimming, while V, J and clone size come from that table. This sample is represented by roughly 150,000 clones; about 9% of them were singletons. Of the sample, 0.7% falls within the top ten clones.

Results and caveats for the whole study, not just this receptor: The naive, central memory and regulatory TCRB repertoires appeared to resemble one another more closely among patients than among healthy donors. At VDJ recombination sites, type 1 diabetes patients had fewer insertions and more deleted nucleotides, which implies abnormalities in thymic rearrangement. Because cDNA was sequenced instead of genomic DNA, activated cells with high expression could be over-represented, although the groups did not differ in activation or CD3 levels. Type 1 diabetes patients showed a moderate but significant shortening of TCRB CDR3 length in all four CD4+ subsets. PCR may preferentially amplify shorter templates, but because patient and control samples were amplified and corrected together, any resulting skew would affect both groups equally. Only small numbers of individuals were included in the HLA sub-analyses, which left unresolved whether HLA type had any influence on TCRB rearrangement.

This sequence originates from a woman aged 30 to 39 with type 1 diabetes. Sequenced input: central memory CD4+ T cells from blood. Here the chain combines TRBV6-5 and TRBJ2-2; the D gene lacks a confident call. The CDR3 in this case is CASSSQASNTGELFF. The DNA is TGTGCCAGCAGTTCCCAGGCATCGAACACCGGGGAGCTGTTTTTT.